What follows are 21 T cell receptor beta chains derived from one specimen sequenced in a study of blood T cell repertoires in COVID-19. TCRdb's table, derived via immunoSEQ multiplex PCR, lists solely in-frame clones and lacks some. Here the sample spans fewer than 250,000 clones, approximately 86% being singletons. The sequenced material came from peripheral blood. These receptors came from a human donor in a cohort sampled during active COVID-19.

The gene calls are TRBV5-4 and TRBJ2-6; 9 nucleotides agree with TRBD1. The germline gives CDR1 SGHNT, CDR2 YYREEE (reference sequence). Trimming removed 3 bases from V and 0 bases from J; junction bases left unmatched: 4. There are 17 residues in the CDR3. CDR3 DNA sequence: TGTGCCAGCAGCTCTGACAGGGGGAGCTCTGGGGCCAACGTCCTGACTTTC. Amino acid sequence: CASSSDRGSSGANVLTF.

The rearrangement uses TRBV11-2 and TRBJ2-3; 8 bases are shared with TRBD2. V lost 1 base and J lost 0; bases outside the gene matches: 3. Germline V gene lookup returns CDR1 SGHAT and CDR2 FQNNGV. The CDR3 runs to 16 residues. CDR3 in DNA: TGTGCCAGCAGCTTAGGGACTAGCTTTAGCACAGATACGCAGTATTTT. Translated, it gives CASSLGTSFSTDTQYF.

The V call is TRBV27, the J call TRBJ2-4; TRBD2 aligns across 14 bases. Germline assignment: CDR1 MNHEY and CDR2 SMNVEV (reference sequence). CDR3 length: 14 residues. Unmatched junction bases numbered 5, after V lost 9 bases and J lost 7 bases. The CDR3: CASGTSGSWNIQYF. CDR3 in DNA: TGTGCCAGTGGGACTAGCGGGAGTTGGAACATTCAGTACTTC.

The CDR3, as DNA: TGTGCCAGCAGCTACGGGACAGGGGTGAGCGAGCAGTACTTC. This sequence encodes CASSYGTGVSEQYF. The chain couples TRBV27 to TRBJ2-7; 10 nucleotides align to TRBD1. The V gene end was trimmed by 6 bases and the J gene end by 6 bases; junction bases not matched to a gene: 8. Germline-derived CDR1 and CDR2 are MNHEY and SMNVEV (reference sequence). This CDR3 spans 14 amino acids.

The chain carries TRBV30 and TRBJ2-4; a possible D gene is TRBD2 (7 bases). The CDR3 totals 13 residues. Trimming removed 0 bases at V and 8 bases at J, with 11 bases between. Per the germline V gene, CDR1 is GTSNPN and CDR2 is SVGIG (reference sequence). The CDR3 DNA follows: TGTGCCTGGAGTGTAGGGGGGGCTTACATTCAGTACTTC. Protein: CAWSVGGAYIQYF.

The genes are TRBV6-1 and TRBJ1-2; D is undetermined. V lost 2 bases, J lost 6 bases, and 7 bases lay in between. The CDR3 runs to 12 residues. Germline V lookup: CDR1 MNHNS, CDR2 SASEGT. The CDR3 loop reads CASSERQNGYTF. CDR3 coding DNA: TGTGCCAGCAGTGAAAGACAAAATGGCTACACCTTC.

The J gene is TRBJ2-1, the V gene TRBV7-9, with D tentatively TRBD2 (5 bases). The CDR3 is made up of 19 amino acids. Trimming shortened V by 5 bases and J by 8 bases, and 31 bases separated the two germline ends. CDR1 and CDR2 (germline): SEHNR, FQNEAQ (reference sequence). The CDR3, as DNA: TGTGCCAGCAGCAACCTCAAACCTCTAGCAACTGAGGAAAAGGATGAGCAGTTCTTC. Translating it yields CASSNLKPLATEEKDEQFF.

The genes are TRBV18 and TRBJ2-7; D is perhaps TRBD1 (6 bases). The CDR3 spans 16 residues. CDR1 and CDR2 (germline): KGHSH, LQKENI. V lost 2 bases and J 0 bases, leaving 14 bases between the germline ends. This CDR3 reads CASSPFRTESSYEQYF. For the CDR3, the DNA is TGTGCCAGCTCACCATTCAGGACAGAGAGCTCCTACGAGCAGTACTTC.

The genes are TRBV6-5 and TRBJ2-7; 8 nucleotides match TRBD2. With V trimmed by 7 bases and J by 0 bases, 5 bases remained unmatched. The CDR3 length is 14 residues. From germline, CDR1 is MNHEY and CDR2 SVGAGI. CDR3 protein: CASNWGTSSYEQYF. For the CDR3, the DNA is TGTGCCAGCAATTGGGGGACTAGCTCCTACGAGCAGTACTTC.

The chain joins TRBV18 to TRBJ2-5; D is undetermined. Germline loops: CDR1 KGHSH, CDR2 LQKENI. With 5 bases removed from V and 5 bases from J, the gap between germline ends came to 3 bases. This CDR3 comprises 10 residues. As DNA, the CDR3 is TGTGCCAGCTCAGAGGAGACCCAGTACTTC. Translation gives CASSEETQYF.

The chain uses TRBV7-9 and TRBJ1-4; D might be TRBD1 (5 bases). V lost 5 bases, J lost 7 bases, and 17 bases lay in between. Germline loops: CDR1 SEHNR, CDR2 FQNEAQ (reference sequence). The CDR3 is 15 amino acids. CDR3 nucleotide sequence: TGTGCCAGCAGCCGCCTAGGGGCGGTGGTTGAAAAACTGTTTTTT. Its protein product is CASSRLGAVVEKLFF.

The V and J genes are TRBV10-3 and TRBJ2-3; the match to TRBD1 covers 10 bases. With V trimmed by 10 bases and J by 3 bases, 4 bases remained unmatched. CDR1 and CDR2 (germline): ENHRY, SYGVKD. CDR3 length equals 13 residues. The chain's CDR3 is CATGQGDTDTQYF. CDR3 bases: TGTGCCACAGGACAGGGGGATACAGATACGCAGTATTTT.

This clone came up once. V usage is TRBV28 and J usage is TRBJ2-7; 7 bases map to TRBD1. CDR1 MDHEN and CDR2 SYDVKM come from the germline V gene. The CDR3 consists of 14 residues. The junction had 12 bases not matched to a gene; V was cut back by 10 bases and J by 3 bases. The CDR3 sequence is CATETRDSNYEQYF. The DNA of the CDR3 is TGTGCCACCGAAACTCGGGACAGCAACTACGAGCAGTACTTC.

The chain combines TRBV5-6 with TRBJ2-7; D is uncertain. This CDR3 is built from 12 residues. The germline CDR1 and CDR2 sequences are SGHDT and YYEEEE. V dropped 2 bases and J dropped 3 bases, with 6 bases sitting between them. CDR3 region: CASSLANYEQYF. For the CDR3, the DNA is TGTGCCAGCAGCTTAGCCAACTACGAGCAGTACTTC.

The rearrangement links TRBV3-1 (or the pseudogene TRBV3-2) to TRBJ1-5; D is perhaps TRBD1 (6 bases). Germline CDR1 is LGHDT and CDR2 is YNNKEL (reference sequence). The CDR3 loop spans 14 amino acids. V was pared by 5 bases and J by 4 bases, with 12 bases between. The DNA of the CDR3 is TGTGCCAGCAGCGATAGGGGGACGAATCAGCCCCAGCATTTT. This codes for CASSDRGTNQPQHF.

This chain joins TRBV19 and TRBJ2-7; D possibly corresponds to TRBD1 (6 bases). Trimming pared 4 bases from V and 2 bases from J, leaving 15 bases between. There are 15 residues in the CDR3. CDR1 is LNHDA, CDR2 SQIVND, per germline (reference sequence). CDR3 in DNA: TGTGCCAGTAGTAAAACAGGACAGCCTACCTACGAGCAGTACTTC. It specifies CASSKTGQPTYEQYF.

The chain joins TRBV7-2 to TRBJ2-7; TRBD2 matches at 9 bases. Per the germline V gene, CDR1 is SGHTA and CDR2 is FQGNSA. CDR3 length equals 16 residues. V gave up 5 bases and J gave up 5 bases; unmatched junction bases: 13. CDR3 sequence: CASSPQSGGSGNEQYF. The CDR3 DNA is TGTGCCAGCAGCCCACAAAGCGGGGGGTCAGGGAACGAGCAGTACTTC.

The chain combines TRBV5-1 with TRBJ2-3; TRBD2 aligns across 10 bases. The CDR3 contains 17 residues. The germline CDR1 and CDR2 sequences are SGHRS and YFSETQ. V dropped 0 bases and J dropped 4; count of bases not matched to a gene: 8. The CDR3 here is CASSLALAGALSDTQYF. For the CDR3, the DNA is TGCGCCAGCAGCTTGGCGCTAGCGGGAGCCCTCTCAGATACGCAGTATTTT.

The V and J genes are TRBV4-2 and TRBJ1-2; 10 bases match TRBD1. The trim removed 1 base at V and 8 bases at J, leaving 4 bases unmatched. This CDR3 region has 14 residues. Per the germline V gene, CDR1 is LGHNA and CDR2 is YNFKEQ. This chain's CDR3 is CASSQAGQGRGYTF. CDR3 in DNA: TGTGCCAGCAGCCAAGCGGGACAGGGGAGGGGCTACACCTTC.

The chain links TRBV9 to TRBJ1-1; TRBD1 might be the D (5 bases). Between the trimmed V and J ends, which lost 0 bases and 8 bases, there was a span of 17 bases. Germline-derived CDR1 and CDR2 are SGDLS and YYNGEE. This CDR3 has 15 amino acids. The CDR3 spells CASSVGVAGPVEAFF. The CDR3 DNA reads as TGTGCCAGCAGCGTAGGGGTGGCAGGGCCTGTGGAAGCTTTCTTT.

The V and J genes are TRBV4-1 and TRBJ1-2; D perhaps matches TRBD1 (5 bases). Germline V gene lookup returns CDR1 MGHRA and CDR2 YSYEKL. V lost 1 base and J lost 8, with 14 bases in between. This CDR3 has 14 amino acids. CDR3: CASSQARGDGGYTF. Written as DNA, the CDR3 is TGCGCCAGCAGCCAAGCCCGGGGGGACGGGGGCTACACCTTC.